This paragraph reports one T cell receptor (beta chain). The data stem from a study of T cell changes during pregnancy in multiple sclerosis. Some clones are missing from TCRdb's copy, which holds only in-frame ones; the method was immunoSEQ multiplex PCR. The data contain over 65,000 clones, 91% of them singletons. The CDR3 runs to 16 residues. Germline-derived CDR1 and CDR2 are LNHDA and SQIVND (reference sequence). After removal of 3 bases from V and 1 base from J, the junction contained 6 bases not matched to a gene. Sequences were derived from peripheral blood, sampled in the first trimester of pregnancy. The receptor was isolated from a female donor in good health, enrolled as a control in a pregnancy study. V gene TRBV19 combines with J gene TRBJ2-3, with 8 bases that match TRBD2. The CDR3 DNA is TGTGCCAGTAGTATCCGTCGGGGGGGCCGCACAGATACGCAGTATTTT. This gives the protein CASSIRRGGRTDTQYF.